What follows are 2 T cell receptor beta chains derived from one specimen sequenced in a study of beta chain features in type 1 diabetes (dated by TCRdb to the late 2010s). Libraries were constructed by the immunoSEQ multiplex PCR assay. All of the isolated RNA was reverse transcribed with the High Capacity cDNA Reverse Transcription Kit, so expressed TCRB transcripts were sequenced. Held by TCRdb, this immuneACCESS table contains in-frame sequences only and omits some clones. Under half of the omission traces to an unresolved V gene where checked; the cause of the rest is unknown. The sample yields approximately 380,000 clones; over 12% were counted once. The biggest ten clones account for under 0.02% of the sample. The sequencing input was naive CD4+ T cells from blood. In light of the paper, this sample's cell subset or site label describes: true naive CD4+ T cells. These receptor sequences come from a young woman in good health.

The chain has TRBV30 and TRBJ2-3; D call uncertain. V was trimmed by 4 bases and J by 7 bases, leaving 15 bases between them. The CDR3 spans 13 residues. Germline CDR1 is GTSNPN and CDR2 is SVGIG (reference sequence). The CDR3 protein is CAWTPPASNTQYF. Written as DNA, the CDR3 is TGTGCCTGGACCCCCCCAGCGAGTAATACGCAGTATTTT. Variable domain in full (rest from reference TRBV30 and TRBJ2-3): SQTIHQWPATLVQPVGSPLSLECTVEGTSNPNLYWYRQAAGRGLQLLFYSVGIGQISSEVPQNLSASRPQDRQFILSSKKLLLSDSGFYLCAWTPPASNTQYFGPGTRLTVL.

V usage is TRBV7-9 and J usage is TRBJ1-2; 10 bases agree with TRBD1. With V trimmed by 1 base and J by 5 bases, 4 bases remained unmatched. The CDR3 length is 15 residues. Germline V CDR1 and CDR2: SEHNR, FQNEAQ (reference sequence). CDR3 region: CASSLDGTGVYGYTF. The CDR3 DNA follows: TGTGCCAGCAGCTTAGACGGGACAGGGGTGTATGGCTACACCTTC.